The 30 T cell receptor beta chains presented below share a single source sample, sequenced in a study of blood T cells in healthy people across ages. A sample-barcoded 5' primer and a J-beta primer mix were used in a second PCR of about 6 to 12 cycles. TCRdb ran MiXCR on the 5' RACE reads and lists one entry per CDR3 protein. Among about 1.7 million distinct CDR3 sequences listed, 25% to 30% were seen once. The sample comprised blood. The receptors stem from a woman in her 30s in good health.

The chain carries TRBV12-3 or TRBV12-4 and TRBJ2-1, with unresolved D. V gave up 3 bases and J gave up 8 bases, with 14 bases separating them. The CDR3 spans 14 residues. The CDR3, as DNA: TGTGCCAGCAGTTTGACCGCTAGTGACGATGAGCAGTTCTTC. It yields the protein CASSLTASDDEQFF.

With respect to this clonotype: Given a much more abundant clone one base away, this may be a read error. The V and J genes are TRBV4-3 and TRBJ1-2; 7 nucleotides match TRBD1. Germline V gives CDR1 LGHNA, CDR2 YSLEER. The CDR3 runs 18 residues. DNA for the CDR3: TGCGTCAGCAGCCAAGATACCCACCCCGACAGGGCGGGCGAGAGCTACACCTTC. Translating gives CVSSQDTHPDRAGESYTF.

This clonotype was seen just once. The chain combines TRBV6-1 with TRBJ2-5, with D perhaps TRBD1 (7 bases). The end of the DNA aligns better with TRBJ2-7, so the J call may be wrong. This CDR3 is built from 17 residues. The germline gives CDR1 MNHNS, CDR2 SASEGT. The CDR3 loop is CASSRNQGAGGRYEQYF. CDR3 bases: TGTGCCAGCAGTCGAAATCAAGGCGCAGGGGGGCGCTACGAGCAGTACTTC.

The chain recombines TRBV4-1 with TRBJ2-7; D perhaps matches TRBD1 (6 bases). Trimming took off 4 bases at V and 2 bases at J, with 15 bases between the two ends. CDR1 is MGHRA and CDR2 is YSYEKL in the germline V gene. The CDR3 covers 15 residues. In DNA form, the CDR3 reads TGCGCCAGCAGCCGGGTCCAGGGGAACCCCTACGAGCAGTACTTC. Its translation: CASSRVQGNPYEQYF.

Concerning this clonotype itself: This sequence may be a read error, since a much larger clone differs from it by one base. No conserved phenylalanine or tryptophan is present at the end of the CDR3, so a read error is the likely explanation. The chain combines TRBV7-6 with TRBJ1-2, with D unresolved. V lost 5 bases to trimming and J lost 0 bases, with 16 bases between them. This CDR3 comprises 16 residues. CDR1 is SGHVS and CDR2 is FNYEAQ in the germline V gene. CDR3 nucleotides: TGTGCCAGCAGCCCTAACCCCGTATATTCTAACTATGGCTACACCTTA. Protein product: CASSPNPVYSNYGYTL.

On this clonotype: A much larger clone is a single base away; this may be a read error. This rearrangement joins TRBV28 to TRBJ2-5; D possibly corresponds to TRBD2 (5 bases). In germline, CDR1 is MDHEN, CDR2 SYDVKM. The CDR3 is made up of 14 amino acids. The CDR3 loop is CASSLIWESETRYF. CDR3 in DNA: TGTGCCAGCAGTTTGATTTGGGAGTCGGAGACCCGGTACTTC.

In this sample, this clonotype turned up many times. The V call is TRBV6-2 or TRBV6-3, the J call TRBJ1-5, with D unresolved. Trimming left V 3 bases short and J 2 bases short, with 8 bases between. This CDR3 has 14 residues. The germline gives CDR1 MNHEY, CDR2 SVGEGT. The CDR3 nucleotides read TGTGCCAGCAGTTATGTTTCAGGCAATCAGCCCCAGCATTTT. Translation: CASSYVSGNQPQHF.

In its sample, this clonotype was seen many times. V and J are TRBV20-1 and TRBJ2-1; 14 bases align to TRBD2. J was trimmed by 4 bases and V by 1 base; bases with no gene match: 3. The CDR3 is 16 residues long. Germline V CDR1 and CDR2: DFQATT, SNEGSKA (reference sequence). CDR3 coding DNA: TGCAGTGCTAGAGGAGGGACTAGCGGGGGATACAATGAGCAGTTCTTC. Translation: CSARGGTSGGYNEQFF.

This clonotype turned up a few times. This sequence may be a read error, since a much larger clone differs from it by one base. V usage is TRBV29-1 and J usage is TRBJ2-5; either TRBD1 or TRBD2 may supply D (5 bases each). The DNA end lines up better with TRBJ2-1; the J call may be wrong. The germline V gene has CDR1 SQVTM and CDR2 ANQGSEA. The CDR3 totals 14 residues. CDR3 residues: CSVEKSVLGETQFF. In DNA form, the CDR3 reads TGCAGCGTTGAGAAGTCTGTCCTGGGGGAGACCCAGTTCTTC.

The V call is TRBV5-1, the J call TRBJ1-1, with D unclear. CDR3 length: 14 residues. The V gene's germline CDR1 is SGHRS and CDR2 YFSETQ. The V end was cut by 0 bases, the J end by 7 bases, with 13 bases between. CDR3 sequence (DNA): TGCGCCAGCAGCTTGGATGTGACCTTACGTGAAGCTTTCTTT. This encodes CASSLDVTLREAFF.

This chain connects TRBV7-2 to TRBJ1-4, with D uncertain. Trimming removed 7 bases from V and 5 bases from J, with 11 bases in between. The germline CDR1 and CDR2 sequences are SGHTA and FQGNSA. The CDR3 is 13 amino acids. The CDR3 here is CASIRDLNEKLFF. Here the CDR3 DNA reads TGTGCCAGCATCAGAGACCTCAATGAAAAACTGTTTTTT.

This chain joins TRBV12-3 or TRBV12-4 and TRBJ2-1; perhaps TRBD2 as D (7 bases). The CDR3 runs 15 residues. Trimming removed 7 bases from V and 7 bases from J, with 20 bases in between. CDR3 region: CASTARRGGTNEQFF. CDR3 nucleotides: TGTGCCAGCACAGCAAGGAGGGGGGGAACGAATGAGCAGTTCTTC.

The chain employs TRBV11-2 and TRBJ2-7; D may be TRBD2 (6 bases). With 5 bases removed from V and 6 bases from J, the gap between germline ends came to 20 bases. The CDR3 spans 15 residues. Germline CDR1 SGHAT, CDR2 FQNNGV. The CDR3 DNA is TGTGCCAGCAGCAGGGACTCCCAGATCCCCTCCGAGCAGTACTTC. Amino acids: CASSRDSQIPSEQYF.

A word on this clonotype: A read error may account for a junction end that differs from germline. The CDR3, as DNA: TGCGGTGCTCGTCTTCCGGGACTAGCCCAGGAGGAGCAGTTCTTC. This translates into CGARLPGLAQEEQFF. V usage is TRBV20-1 and J usage is TRBJ2-1; 9 bases are a match to TRBD2. CDR3 length: 15 amino acids. Germline-derived CDR1 and CDR2 are DFQATT and SNEGSKA (reference sequence).

This clonotype was detected only a few times. The rearrangement links TRBV20-1 to TRBJ2-1, with 13 positions matching TRBD2. CDR3 length: 15 amino acids. Germline CDR1 and CDR2: DFQATT and SNEGSKA (reference sequence). The junction had 5 bases not matched to a gene; V was cut back by 1 base and J by 8 bases. CDR3 in amino acids: CSARATSGGADEQFF. The CDR3 DNA reads as TGCAGTGCTAGAGCTACTAGCGGGGGGGCCGATGAGCAGTTCTTC.

The rearrangement links TRBV5-5 to TRBJ1-6; D perhaps matches TRBD1 (5 bases). Deletions cut 4 bases from V and 3 bases from J, with 14 bases between. Per the germline V gene, CDR1 is SGHKS and CDR2 is YYEKEE (reference sequence). The CDR3 covers 16 residues. The DNA of the CDR3 is TGTGCCAGCAGCAATAGGGACCTCGGCTATAATTCACCCCTCCACTTT. This codes for CASSNRDLGYNSPLHF. Combining the CDR3 with reference TRBV5-5 and TRBJ1-6 gives the whole variable domain DAGVTQSPTHLIKTRGQQVTLRCSPISGHKSVSWYQQVLGQGPQFIFQYYEKEERGRGNFPDRFSARQFPNYSSELNVNALLLGDSALYLCASSNRDLGYNSPLHFGNGTRLTVT.

The rearrangement uses TRBV20-1 and TRBJ1-4, with no clear D. The V gene lost 3 bases and the J gene lost 5 bases, with 16 bases spanning the gap. The CDR3 is 15 residues long. In germline, CDR1 is DFQATT, CDR2 SNEGSKA (reference sequence). CDR3 residues: CSASPTAGWNEKLFF. In nucleotides, the CDR3 is TGCAGTGCTAGCCCCACGGCGGGGTGGAATGAAAAACTGTTTTTT.

This clonotype was counted at least ten times. The chain recombines TRBV5-1 with TRBJ2-7; TRBD2 might be the D (5 bases). Germline CDR1 and CDR2: SGHRS and YFSETQ. With 0 bases removed from V and 2 bases from J, the gap between germline ends came to 9 bases. The CDR3 extends over 14 amino acids. The CDR3 loop reads CASSLGGHPYEQYF. The CDR3 DNA sequence: TGCGCCAGCAGCTTGGGAGGGCATCCCTACGAGCAGTACTTC.

This clonotype was picked up a small number of times. The V and J genes are TRBV7-3 and TRBJ2-1, with D hard to call. The V end lost 8 bases, the J end lost 7 bases, and 21 bases lay between the germline ends. The CDR3 spans 15 residues. Germline lookup yields CDR1 SGHTA and CDR2 FQGTGA. CDR3 loop: CASRRGGDGSNEQFF. In DNA, the CDR3 is TGTGCCAGCCGCCGAGGCGGAGACGGCTCGAATGAGCAGTTCTTC.

The chain joins TRBV18 to TRBJ2-7; a possible D gene is TRBD1 (5 bases). The CDR3 runs 14 residues. The V gene's germline CDR1 is KGHSH and CDR2 LQKENI. V was cut by 0 bases and J by 7 bases, with 13 bases left in between. The CDR3 protein is CASSPPKGAHEQYF. In DNA, the CDR3 is TGTGCCAGCTCACCACCGAAAGGGGCGCATGAGCAGTACTTC.

The CDR3 loop reads CASSQDLGIVITNEQYF. DNA of the CDR3: TGTGCCAGCAGCCAAGATCTAGGGATCGTCATCACCAATGAGCAGTACTTC. This chain joins TRBV3-1 and TRBJ2-7; D ambiguous. There are 17 residues in the CDR3. Between the trimmed V and J ends, which lost 0 bases and 7 bases, there was a span of 22 bases. Germline V lookup: CDR1 LGHDT, CDR2 YNNKEL (reference sequence).

This clonotype was detected once. The chain recombines TRBV7-2 with TRBJ1-1; the D gene is possibly TRBD1 (6 bases). Germline CDR1 and CDR2: SGHTA and FQGNSA. This CDR3 region has 15 residues. V was pared by 1 base and J by 5 bases, with 14 bases between. The CDR3 spells CASSLVRGWGTEAFF. The CDR3 region has the DNA TGTGCCAGCAGCTTAGTCAGGGGCTGGGGGACTGAAGCTTTCTTT.

The J gene is TRBJ2-3, the V gene TRBV7-2, with D possibly TRBD2 on 5 matching bases. The germline gives CDR1 SGHTA, CDR2 FQGNSA. Between the trimmed V and J ends, which lost 4 bases and 0 bases, there was a span of 8 bases. This CDR3 comprises 14 residues. The CDR3 loop reads CASSSIASTDTQYF. The CDR3 nucleotides read TGTGCCAGCAGCTCGATAGCGAGCACAGATACGCAGTATTTT.

This clonotype was seen a few times. The V gene is TRBV7-8, the J gene TRBJ2-5; 10 bases fit TRBD2. Trimming at V came to 8 bases and at J to 7 bases, leaving 7 bases not matched to a gene. The CDR3 sequence is 13 residues long. Germline CDR1 SGHVS, CDR2 FQNEAQ. For the CDR3, the DNA is TGTGCCAGCGTAGCGGGAGGAGTGGGGACCCAGTACTTC. Translating it yields CASVAGGVGTQYF.

This clonotype was picked up a small number of times. The chain has TRBV27 and TRBJ1-4; D unresolved. CDR1 and CDR2 from the germline V gene are MNHEY and SMNVEV (reference sequence). The germline V and J ends were trimmed by 6 bases and 3 bases, with 11 bases remaining between them. The CDR3 runs 14 residues. This CDR3 is CASRTRASNEKLFF. CDR3 sequence (DNA): TGTGCCAGCAGAACAAGGGCCTCTAATGAAAAACTGTTTTTT.

For this clonotype: A much bigger clone sits one base away, suggesting this may be a read error. The genes are TRBV7-3 and TRBJ2-5; the D is unclear. Deletions cut 1 base from V and 3 bases from J, with 12 bases between. From germline, CDR1 is SGHTA and CDR2 FQGTGA. There are 15 residues in the CDR3. For the CDR3, the DNA is TGTGCCAGCAGCTTAATAGGTGGCGAAAAAGAGACCCAGTACTTC. Translated, it gives CASSLIGGEKETQYF.

The chain is built from TRBV28 and TRBJ2-1; maybe TRBD1 (6 bases). This CDR3 spans 16 amino acids. V was shortened by 6 bases and J by 10 bases, with 25 bases between the two germline ends. Germline V lookup: CDR1 MDHEN, CDR2 SYDVKM. The CDR3 here is CASSPRDIPSSYEQFF. In nucleotides, the CDR3 is TGTGCCAGCAGCCCTCGGGACATCCCTAGCTCCTACGAGCAGTTCTTC.

The gene calls are TRBV6-5 and TRBJ2-5, with 9 bases fitting TRBD1. The assigned J gene may be wrong: the sequence end matches TRBJ2-7 better. The CDR3 length is 15 residues. Per the germline V gene, CDR1 is MNHEY and CDR2 is SVGAGI. DNA for the CDR3: TGTGCCAGCAGGCCCGGGACAGGGCGTACCTACGAGCAGTACTTC. Residues: CASRPGTGRTYEQYF.

For this clonotype: This may be a read error, as it is one base from a much larger clone. The chain links TRBV29-1 to TRBJ1-3, with unresolved D. This CDR3 has 12 amino acids. Germline V lookup: CDR1 SQVTM, CDR2 ANQGSEA. The CDR3 DNA sequence: TGCAGTGCTATGAGCTCTGGAAGCACCATATATTTT. Translation: CSAMSSGSTIYF.

The table lists this clonotype with a few counts. At one boundary the junction diverges from the germline segment, which might be a read error. This chain links TRBV11-2 with TRBJ1-3; D is ambiguous. Per germline, CDR1 SGHAT and CDR2 FQNNGV. This CDR3 spans 16 amino acids. This chain's CDR3 is CANSLDRAFSGNTIYF. CDR3 nucleotides: TGTGCCAACAGCTTAGACCGCGCCTTCTCTGGAAACACCATATATTTT.